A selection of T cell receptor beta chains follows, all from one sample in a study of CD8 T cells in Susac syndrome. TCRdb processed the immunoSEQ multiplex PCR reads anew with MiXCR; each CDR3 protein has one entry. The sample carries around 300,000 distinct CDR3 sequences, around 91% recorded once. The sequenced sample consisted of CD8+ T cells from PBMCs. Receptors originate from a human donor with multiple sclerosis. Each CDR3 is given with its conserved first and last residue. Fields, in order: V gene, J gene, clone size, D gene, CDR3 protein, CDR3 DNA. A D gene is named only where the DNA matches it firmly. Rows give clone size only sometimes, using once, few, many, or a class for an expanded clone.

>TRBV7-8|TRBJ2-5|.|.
CASSLGGYGANQETQYF
TGTGCCAGCAGCTTAGGCGGTTATGGGGCGAACCAAGAGACCCAGTACTTC
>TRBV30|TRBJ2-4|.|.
CAWSEGAGAKNIQYF
TGTGCCTGGAGTGAGGGGGCGGGGGCCAAAAACATTCAGTACTTC
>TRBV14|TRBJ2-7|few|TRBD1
CASSHLQGLGEQYF
TGTGCCAGCAGCCACCTACAGGGGCTGGGCGAGCAGTACTTC
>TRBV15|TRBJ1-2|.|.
CATSRDLGAPIYGYTF
TGTGCCACCAGCAGGGACTTGGGGGCGCCGATCTATGGCTACACCTTC
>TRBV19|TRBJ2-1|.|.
CASSIGSPAGDEQFF
TGTGCCAGTAGTATAGGATCCCCCGCGGGTGATGAGCAGTTCTTC
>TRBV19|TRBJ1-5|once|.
CASSMGGRALGNQPQHF
TGTGCCAGTAGTATGGGGGGCCGCGCCCTGGGCAATCAGCCCCAGCATTTT
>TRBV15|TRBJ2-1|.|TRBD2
CATSSPLAGDYNEQFF
TGTGCCACCAGCTCCCCACTAGCGGGGGATTACAATGAGCAGTTCTTC
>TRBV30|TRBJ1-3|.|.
CAWRGGSKRGLSGNTIYF
TGTGCCTGGAGGGGAGGGTCAAAGCGGGGTCTCTCTGGAAACACCATATATTTT
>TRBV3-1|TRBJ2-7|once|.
CASSQDLEQYF
TGTGCCAGCAGCCAAGACCTCGAGCAGTACTTC
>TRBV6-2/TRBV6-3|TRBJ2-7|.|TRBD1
CASSYDLNGQEFYEQYF
TGTGCCAGCAGTTACGACCTTAACGGACAGGAGTTTTACGAGCAGTACTTC
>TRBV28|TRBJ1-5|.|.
CASSDTGYGSQHF
TGTGCCAGCAGCGACACAGGGTACGGATCCCAGCATTTT
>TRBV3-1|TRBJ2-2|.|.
CASSCSWPDNTGELFF
TGTGCCAGCAGCTGTAGTTGGCCGGACAACACCGGGGAGCTGTTTTTT
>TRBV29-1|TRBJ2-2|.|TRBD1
CSAWAVRDRDTGELFF
TGCAGCGCCTGGGCCGTCCGGGACAGGGATACCGGGGAGCTGTTTTTT
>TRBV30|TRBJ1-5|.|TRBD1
CAWSDRGGGQPQHF
TGTGCCTGGTCAGACAGGGGGGGTGGTCAGCCCCAGCATTTT
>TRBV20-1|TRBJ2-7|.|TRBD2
CSAGRDHEQYF
TGCAGTGCTGGGAGGGACCACGAGCAGTACTTC
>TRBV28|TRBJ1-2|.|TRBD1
CASSPPEGRGEGLYGYTF
TGTGCCAGCAGCCCCCCCGAGGGCAGGGGGGAGGGGCTCTATGGCTACACCTTC
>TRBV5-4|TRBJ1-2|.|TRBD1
CANLRAGGDYGYTF
TGTGCCAACCTGCGGGCAGGGGGGGACTATGGCTACACCTTC
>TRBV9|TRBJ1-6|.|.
CASSVWEASSPLHF
TGTGCCAGCAGCGTATGGGAGGCTTCCTCACCCCTCCACTTT
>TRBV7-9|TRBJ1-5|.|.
CASGLGSGAPQHF
TGTGCCAGCGGCCTCGGTTCGGGTGCGCCCCAGCATTTT
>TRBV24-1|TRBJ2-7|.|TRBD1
CATSTSDRGYEQYF
TGTGCCACCAGTACCTCGGACAGGGGCTACGAGCAGTACTTC
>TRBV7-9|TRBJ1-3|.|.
CASSPAGDTIYF
TGTGCCAGCAGCCCGGCTGGGGACACCATATATTTT
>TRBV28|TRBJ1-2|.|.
CASSGYGYTF
TGTGCCAGCTCGGGCTATGGCTACACCTTC
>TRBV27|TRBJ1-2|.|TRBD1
CASSLRGQVVPYGYTF
TGTGCCAGCAGTTTAAGGGGACAGGTCGTGCCCTATGGCTACACCTTC
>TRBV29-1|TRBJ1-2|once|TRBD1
CSVGDSSYGYTF
TGCAGCGTCGGGGACAGCTCCTATGGCTACACCTTC
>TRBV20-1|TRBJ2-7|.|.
CSATGIQAYEQYF
TGCAGTGCCACAGGGATTCAAGCCTACGAGCAGTACTTC
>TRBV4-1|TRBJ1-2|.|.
CASSQGPYGYTF
TGCGCCAGCAGCCAAGGCCCGTATGGCTACACCTTC
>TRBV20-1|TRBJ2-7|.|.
CSARVPDTREQYF
TGCAGTGCTAGAGTACCCGATACGCGGGAGCAGTACTTC
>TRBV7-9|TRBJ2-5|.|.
CASSLGDEETQYF
TGTGCCAGCAGCTTAGGGGACGAAGAGACCCAGTACTTC
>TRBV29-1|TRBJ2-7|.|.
CSVGTGGLYEQYF
TGCAGCGTTGGGACGGGCGGCCTCTACGAGCAGTACTTC
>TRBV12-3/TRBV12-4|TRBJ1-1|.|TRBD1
CASVDRVGTEAFF
TGTGCCAGCGTGGACAGGGTGGGCACTGAAGCTTTCTTT
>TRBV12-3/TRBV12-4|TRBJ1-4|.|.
CASQPSGVGDEKLFF
TGTGCCAGTCAGCCGAGTGGGGTTGGAGATGAAAAACTGTTTTTT
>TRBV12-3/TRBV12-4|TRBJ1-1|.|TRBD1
CASSTWTGVNTEAFF
TGTGCCAGCAGTACTTGGACAGGGGTGAACACTGAAGCTTTCTTT
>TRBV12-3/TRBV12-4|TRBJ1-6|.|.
CASSLEVSYNSPLHF
TGTGCCAGCAGTTTAGAGGTCTCCTATAATTCACCCCTCCACTTT
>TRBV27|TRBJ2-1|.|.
CASNGRGEQFF
TGTGCCAGCAATGGTAGAGGGGAGCAGTTCTTC
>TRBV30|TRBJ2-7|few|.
CAWKRPYEQYF
TGTGCCTGGAAGCGGCCCTACGAGCAGTACTTC
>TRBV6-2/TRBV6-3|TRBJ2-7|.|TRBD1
CASSWTGMGEQYF
TGTGCCAGCAGTTGGACAGGGATGGGCGAGCAGTACTTC
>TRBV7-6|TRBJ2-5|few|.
CASSLATSPTQETQYF
TGTGCCAGCAGCTTAGCTACTTCTCCGACCCAAGAGACCCAGTACTTC
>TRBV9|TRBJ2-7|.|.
CASSGGVGLGSYEQYF
TGTGCCAGCAGCGGAGGTGTGGGACTGGGATCCTACGAGCAGTACTTC
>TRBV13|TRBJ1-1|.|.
CASSPWDKEAFF
TGTGCCAGCAGCCCATGGGATAAGGAAGCTTTCTTT
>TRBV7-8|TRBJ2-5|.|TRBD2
CASSSRSTSGETQYF
TGTGCCAGCAGCTCCCGGTCGACTAGCGGGGAGACCCAGTACTTC
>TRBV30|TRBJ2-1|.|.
CAWSLSSYNEQFF
TGTGCCTGGAGTCTTAGCTCCTACAATGAGCAGTTCTTC
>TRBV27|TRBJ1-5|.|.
CASSFGRGADQPQHF
TGTGCCAGCAGTTTCGGTCGGGGGGCCGATCAGCCCCAGCATTTT
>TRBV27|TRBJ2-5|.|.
CASSLFPQGALETQYF
TGTGCCAGCAGTTTATTTCCACAGGGCGCTCTGGAGACCCAGTACTTC
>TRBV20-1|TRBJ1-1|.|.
CSARNTRGHTEAFF
TGCAGTGCTAGGAACACAAGGGGTCACACTGAAGCTTTCTTT
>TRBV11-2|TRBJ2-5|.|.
CASSLGTNGLETQYF
TGTGCCAGCAGCTTAGGGACGAACGGTTTAGAGACCCAGTACTTC
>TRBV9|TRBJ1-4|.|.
CASSLEGTSNEKLFF
TGTGCCAGCAGCTTGGAAGGGACGTCTAATGAAAAACTGTTTTTT
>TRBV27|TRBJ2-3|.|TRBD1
CASSTTGTTGDTQYF
TGTGCCAGCAGTACCACCGGTACGACAGGGGATACGCAGTATTTT
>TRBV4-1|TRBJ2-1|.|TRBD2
CASSHPRLAGEGRSSYNEQFF
TGCGCCAGCAGCCATCCCAGACTAGCCGGGGAGGGACGTAGCTCCTACAATGAGCAGTTCTTC
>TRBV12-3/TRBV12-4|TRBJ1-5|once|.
CASSLAEEGNQPQHF
TGTGCCAGCAGTTTGGCGGAGGAGGGCAATCAGCCCCAGCATTTT
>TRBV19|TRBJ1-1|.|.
CASSIGVANTEAFF
TGTGCCAGTAGTATCGGGGTGGCGAACACTGAAGCTTTCTTT
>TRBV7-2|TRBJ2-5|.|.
CASSLARAGPTQETQYF
TGTGCCAGCAGCTTAGCACGGGCGGGACCTACCCAAGAGACCCAGTACTTC
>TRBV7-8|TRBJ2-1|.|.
CASSSFSPAPNEQFF
TGTGCCAGCAGCTCGTTCTCCCCCGCTCCCAATGAGCAGTTCTTC
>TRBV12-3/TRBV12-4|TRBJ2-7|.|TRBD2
CASNQLAGVRSEQYF
TGTGCCAGCAATCAACTAGCGGGAGTTAGAAGCGAGCAGTACTTC